This TCR beta chain stems from a study of tumor-infiltrating lymphocytes in primary liver carcinoma. A primer in the constant region served to generate TCR beta cDNA from approximately 500 ng of total RNA. Three-round nested multiplex PCR performed with slightly modified ARM-PCR produced the TCR beta libraries. TRBV1-TRBV30 forward primers paired with a C-beta reverse primer were used in the first two PCR rounds, which ran approximately 10 cycles each. TCRdb re-called the multiplex PCR reads through MiXCR, storing one row per CDR3 protein. The sample holds over 100,000 distinct CDR3 sequences; 55% to 70% are singletons and the top ten take 8.1%. The CDR3 covers 15 residues. From germline, CDR1 is SGHAT and CDR2 FQNNGV. In the case of this clonotype: Its specificity is not known. Compared with germline, one end of the junction differs, possibly owing to a read error.

The study's findings and limits: Less overlap was seen in tumor-adjacent and tumor-blood pairs than in tumor region pairs.

Taking 20-30 mg of unsorted bulk tissue, the authors co-extracted RNA and DNA. The chain has TRBV11-2 and TRBJ2-7, with D possibly TRBD1 on 5 matching bases. This TCR was sampled from a woman aged 60-70 years with primary liver carcinoma and hepatitis B virus infection. The sequencing sample was made of tumor-adjacent normal liver tissue. The CDR3 here is CTSSSTDTDPYEQYF. CDR3 coding DNA: TGTACCAGCAGCTCGACAGACACCGATCCCTACGAGCAGTACTTC.